This TCR beta chain was sequenced during a study of blood T cell repertoires in COVID-19. Study processing details: Researchers report that nucleated cell counts were estimated from reference gene primer amplification. Some clones are missing from TCRdb's copy, which holds only in-frame ones; the method was immunoSEQ multiplex PCR. Clone size and the V and J calls come from that table; the DNA yielded D and trimming. The sample lists more than 85,000 clones, about four fifths occurring once. This CDR3 spans 17 amino acids. Trimming took 5 bases from V and 4 from J; bases not matched to a gene: 12. CDR1 is MDHEN, CDR2 SYDVKM, per germline.

The sample taken for sequencing was peripheral blood. The rearrangement uses TRBV28 and TRBJ1-2, with 11 bases aligning to TRBD1. This receptor was taken from an elderly woman with acute or convalescent COVID-19. The CDR3 is CASSNIGTGGAIYGYTF. The CDR3 nucleotides read TGTGCCAGCAGTAACATCGGGACAGGGGGAGCGATCTATGGCTACACCTTC.